These 8 T cell receptor beta chains share one sample of origin, sequenced in a study of T-cell reconstitution after alpha-beta-depleted transplantation in children. Unique molecular identifiers tagged the TCRbeta library. TCRdb called the PCR reads again in MiXCR, with one record for every CDR3 protein. Here the sample spans almost 250,000 distinct CDR3 sequences, 25% being singletons. This material consisted of PBMCs, taken before TCRalphabeta/CD19-depleted stem cell transplant. Receptors were obtained from a girl aged 2-10 years with Fanconi anemia, due to receive a stem cell transplant.

V and J are TRBV20-1 and TRBJ2-7, with 9 positions matching TRBD2. The trim removed 2 bases at V and 4 bases at J, leaving 6 bases unmatched. Germline CDR1 reads DFQATT; CDR2 reads SNEGSKA (reference sequence). This CDR3 is 14 amino acids long. In DNA, the CDR3 is TGCAGTGCTAGATCGGCTAGCGGGGAATACGAGCAGTACTTC. The encoded protein is CSARSASGEYEQYF.

This clonotype was counted ten times or more. The chain combines TRBV12-3 or TRBV12-4 with TRBJ1-5; D is uncertain. The V end lost 3 bases, the J end lost 9 bases, and 12 bases lay between the germline ends. The CDR3 consists of 13 residues. CDR3 sequence reads: CASSFSGVTPQHF. DNA of the CDR3: TGTGCCAGCAGTTTTTCCGGGGTCACGCCCCAGCATTTT.

The chain links TRBV13 to TRBJ2-7; no definite D call. This CDR3 is 11 amino acids long. Trimming removed 5 bases from V and 6 bases from J, with 8 bases in between. Germline CDR1 PRHDT, CDR2 FYEKMQ (reference sequence). DNA for the CDR3: TGTGCCAGCAGCGTATACACCGAGCAGTACTTC. It is translated as CASSVYTEQYF.

This clonotype was detected many times. The CDR3 region has the DNA TGTGCCAGCAGCCTAAGCGCAGGTCTAATCAGGCCCCAGCATTTT. Its protein product is CASSLSAGLIRPQHF. The chain uses TRBV12-3 or TRBV12-4 and TRBJ1-5; the D is unclear. The CDR3 extends over 15 amino acids. V lost 6 bases and J 9 bases, leaving 21 bases between the germline ends.

V and J are TRBV20-1 and TRBJ1-5; D not resolved. The CDR3 totals 13 residues. Between the trimmed V and J ends, which lost 6 bases and 1 base, there was a span of 10 bases. The germline V gene has CDR1 DFQATT and CDR2 SNEGSKA (reference sequence). DNA for the CDR3: TGCAGTGCCGGCGGCCCAAGCAATCAGCCCCAGCATTTT. Protein: CSAGGPSNQPQHF.

CDR3 loop: CASSLGLEGPSDTQYF. For the CDR3, the DNA is TGTGCCAGCAGCTTAGGGCTGGAGGGGCCCTCAGATACGCAGTATTTT. The chain recombines TRBV7-8 with TRBJ2-3; D is perhaps TRBD2 (6 bases). The CDR3 contains 16 residues. Germline V gene sequence: CDR1 SGHVS, CDR2 FQNEAQ. The V and J ends lost 1 base and 4 bases respectively, with 15 bases between them.

The J gene is TRBJ2-1, the V gene TRBV27; 7 bases match TRBD1. The CDR3 loop spans 14 amino acids. With V trimmed by 3 bases and J by 5 bases, 4 bases remained unmatched. The germline CDR1 and CDR2 sequences are MNHEY and SMNVEV (reference sequence). The CDR3 reads CASSFGTDNNEQFF. The CDR3 DNA reads TGTGCCAGCAGTTTCGGGACAGACAACAATGAGCAGTTCTTC.

V is TRBV29-1 and J is TRBJ1-1; D is unresolved. Germline CDR1 SQVTM, CDR2 ANQGSEA. Deletions cut 7 bases from V and 10 bases from J, with 19 bases between. The CDR3 totals 12 residues. CDR3 region: CSASPPRSGAFF. CDR3 sequence (DNA): TGCAGCGCTTCCCCTCCTAGGAGCGGAGCTTTCTTT.